The TCR beta chain described here comes from a study of identifying expanded T cells in peripheral blood. The study, taken as a whole, reports: Clone count variance between approximately two-week samples rose with total template count. Technical replicates showed roughly 1.2 changed clones; two weeks approximately 16; four weeks 19.

The CDR3 is 17 amino acids. From germline, CDR1 is LNHDA and CDR2 SQIVND (reference sequence). The V and J ends lost 3 bases and 0 bases respectively, with 15 bases between them. Sequencing was performed with immunoSEQ multiplex PCR; in TCRdb, only in-frame clones are kept and a portion is missing. The sample holds 95,000 to 150,000 clones, 84% seen once. No infections or other immune events were documented during collection. As to this clone: Its antigen is unidentified.

The chain is built from TRBV19 and TRBJ2-1; TRBD2 might be the D (5 bases). Sequenced input: blood. This sequence was found in a person aged 18-70 years in good health. The CDR3, as DNA: TGTGCCAGTAGTATTTACTTTACGGGGAGCTCCTACAATGAGCAGTTCTTC. Translated: CASSIYFTGSSYNEQFF.